These T cell receptor beta chains were read from a single sample in a study of human T cells and chemical hapten exposure. TCRdb recomputed calls from the RACE reads with MiXCR, one row per CDR3 protein. The data show about 69,000 distinct CDR3 sequences, with 10% seen just once and around 7% held by the top ten. The source material was whole blood, sampled in connection with sensitization to the hapten diphenylcyclopropenone (DPC). The receptors were gathered from a woman aged 50 to 60 with alopecia areata. Some clones in this sample may be carry-over from other donors' samples. Each CDR3 is given with its conserved first and last residue. Clone sizes are given selectively: once, few, many, or a class where the clone is expanded.

TRBJ1-1 | few | TRBV7-8 | CASSIWDRGNTEAFF
TRBJ2-3 | many | TRBV9 | CASSALAPSTDTQYF
TRBJ2-2 | many | TRBV4-2 | CASSQEWVDSANTGELFF
TRBJ2-4 | few | TRBV19 | CASSIGTGRPNIQYF
TRBJ2-3 | . | TRBV12-3/TRBV12-4 | CASSLNARAFTDTQYF
TRBJ1-1 | many | TRBV11-2 | CASSFRGNTEAFF
TRBJ2-1 | . | TRBV7-2 | CASRRGGSYNEQFF
TRBJ2-1 | many | TRBV6-6 | CASSFGRDGVHGEQFF
TRBJ1-2 | many | TRBV10-2 | CASSEVSIDYGYTF
TRBJ2-1 | many | TRBV30 | CAWRTHYNEQFF
TRBJ1-1 | many | TRBV7-9 | CASSLEQEHEAFF
TRBJ2-7 | few | TRBV5-5 | CASRFLLPGQGPYEQYF
TRBJ2-3 | many | TRBV20-1 | CSARDRQGVSDTQYF
TRBJ2-3 | many | TRBV19 | CASSIDRTDTQYF
TRBJ1-2 | many | TRBV7-9 | CASSLSRGYTF
TRBJ1-1 | . | TRBV12-3/TRBV12-4 | CASGLPGQENTEAFF
TRBJ2-1 | few | TRBV6-4 | CASSPLAGGYNEQFF
TRBJ2-2 | many | TRBV3-1 | CASSQDWGTGELFF
TRBJ1-1 | . | TRBV5-4 | CASSQKGQQNTEAFF
TRBJ1-3 | few | TRBV29-1 | CSVGWSGNTIYF
TRBJ1-6 | many | TRBV3-1 | CASSQPGQGTSPLHF
TRBJ2-2 | many | TRBV4-2 | CASRQQADRVEHRELFF